Shown below are 23 T cell receptor beta chains from a single sample sequenced in a study of blood T cell repertoires in COVID-19. Data came from immunoSEQ multiplex PCR; TCRdb stores just in-frame clones and leaves some out. The sample lists 150,000 or so clones, roughly 90% occurring once. The sample comprised PBMCs or T cells enriched from blood (not recorded which). These receptors came from a woman aged 45-60 years who had recovered from COVID-19.

The rearrangement links TRBV5-1 to TRBJ1-1, with a possible D match to TRBD1 (5 bases). CDR1 and CDR2 from the germline V gene are SGHRS and YFSETQ. V lost 5 bases, J lost 0 bases, and 11 bases lay in between. The CDR3 has 14 residues. CDR3 sequence (DNA): TGCGCCAGCAGGGCGACAGTAATGAACACTGAAGCTTTCTTT. Translating it yields CASRATVMNTEAFF.

This clone has a single count. This sequence joins TRBV11-1 and TRBJ1-1; D is ambiguous. CDR1 is SGHAT, CDR2 FQDESV, per germline (reference sequence). The CDR3 runs to 13 residues. V was trimmed by 4 bases and J by 0 bases, leaving 6 bases between them. This CDR3 reads CASSYRLNTEAFF. The CDR3 bases are TGTGCCAGCAGCTACAGATTGAACACTGAAGCTTTCTTT.

The CDR3 region is CASSSGFTEAFF. The CDR3, as DNA: TGTGCCAGCAGCTCCGGGTTCACTGAAGCTTTCTTT. The genes are TRBV13 and TRBJ1-1; no firm D call. From germline, CDR1 is PRHDT and CDR2 FYEKMQ (reference sequence). V was clipped by 4 bases and J by 4 bases, with 7 bases between them. This CDR3 is 12 amino acids long. Based on the CDR3 plus reference TRBV13 and TRBJ1-1, the full variable domain is AAGVIQSPRHLIKEKRETATLKCYPIPRHDTVYWYQQGPGQDPQFLISFYEKMQSDKGSIPDRFSAQQFSDYHSELNMSSLELGDSALYFCASSSGFTEAFFGQGTRLTVV.

The chain uses TRBV18 and TRBJ2-7, with D possibly matching TRBD2 (5 bases). The CDR3 has 15 residues. CDR1 and CDR2 (germline): KGHSH, LQKENI. Trimming stripped 2 bases from V and 5 bases from J, with 16 bases between. CDR3 residues: CASSPGAPAGHEQYF. The CDR3 DNA reads TGTGCCAGCTCACCAGGAGCCCCGGCGGGTCACGAGCAGTACTTC.

This sequence joins TRBV3-1 (or the pseudogene TRBV3-2) and TRBJ2-2, with 11 nucleotides matching TRBD2. The germline V gene encodes CDR1 LGHDT and CDR2 YNNKEL (reference sequence). V shed 4 bases, J shed 7 bases, and the junction held 11 bases outside the gene matches. The CDR3 is 17 amino acids. The DNA for the CDR3 is TGTGCCAGCAGCCCCGAGCAACTAGCGGGAGTAGTCGGGGAGCTGTTTTTT. The encoded protein is CASSPEQLAGVVGELFF.

The V call is TRBV9, the J call TRBJ2-6, with 11 bases lining up with TRBD1. CDR3 length: 19 residues. V shed 3 bases, J shed 0 bases, and the junction held 8 bases outside the gene matches. Germline V gene lookup returns CDR1 SGDLS and CDR2 YYNGEE. For the CDR3, the DNA is TGTGCCAGCAGCGCCAGACCCGGGACAGGGGGCTCTGGGGCCAACGTCCTGACTTTC. It translates to CASSARPGTGGSGANVLTF.

The chain has TRBV5-1 and TRBJ1-1, with TRBD1 identical over 9 bases. Germline loops: CDR1 SGHRS, CDR2 YFSETQ. The CDR3 is 15 amino acids. With 4 bases clipped from V and 3 bases from J, the junction kept 7 bases outside the gene matches. The CDR3, as DNA: TGCGCCAGCAGCCCCGGACAGGGGAGGTACACTGAAGCTTTCTTT. This sequence encodes CASSPGQGRYTEAFF.

The rearrangement uses TRBV7-2 and TRBJ2-7, with 7 bases fitting TRBD2. CDR3 length: 17 amino acids. J was trimmed by 3 bases and V by 2 bases; bases with no gene match: 13. Germline lookup yields CDR1 SGHTA and CDR2 FQGNSA. CDR3 nucleotides: TGTGCCAGCAGCTTAATGGGGGGGAACAGTGTATACTACGAGCAGTACTTC. The encoded protein is CASSLMGGNSVYYEQYF.

This clone was seen repeatedly, ten times or more. The rearrangement joins TRBV6-5 to TRBJ2-5, with D possibly matching TRBD2 (5 bases). The CDR3 is 12 amino acids. Germline V gene lookup returns CDR1 MNHEY and CDR2 SVGAGI. Between the trimmed V and J ends, which lost 8 bases and 4 bases, there was a span of 11 bases. CDR3 loop: CASGRGGETQYF. In DNA form, the CDR3 reads TGTGCCAGCGGGAGAGGCGGAGAGACCCAGTACTTC.

The chain uses TRBV19 and TRBJ2-3, with D perhaps TRBD1 (5 bases). The CDR3 has 16 amino acids. The V end was cut by 3 bases, the J end by 3 bases, with 16 bases between. Per the germline V gene, CDR1 is LNHDA and CDR2 is SQIVND (reference sequence). The CDR3 nucleotides read TGTGCCAGTAGTATTAGGGGCAGGGTGTTGACAGATACGCAGTATTTT. Residues: CASSIRGRVLTDTQYF.

The table lists this clone with a count of one. The rearrangement uses TRBV11-2 and TRBJ1-2, with D possibly matching TRBD1 (5 bases). Germline CDR1 is SGHAT and CDR2 is FQNNGV. The length of the CDR3 is 13 residues. The V end was cut by 3 bases, the J end by 3 bases, with 8 bases between. CDR3 bases: TGTGCCAGCAGCTTTGGCAGGGACTATGGCTACACCTTC. Translating it yields CASSFGRDYGYTF.

This chain uses TRBV11-2 with TRBJ1-1; maybe TRBD1 (6 bases). The germline V gene encodes CDR1 SGHAT and CDR2 FQNNGV. This CDR3 has 13 amino acids. V lost 8 bases to trimming and J lost 7 bases, with 17 bases between them. The DNA for the CDR3 is TGTGCCAGCGGACAGACTGGGTCAGATGAAGCTTTCTTT. Its protein product is CASGQTGSDEAFF.

V gene TRBV15 combines with J gene TRBJ1-2; 7 bases line up with TRBD1. This CDR3 contains 14 residues. In germline, CDR1 is LNHNV, CDR2 YYDKDF (reference sequence). The V gene end was trimmed by 0 bases and the J gene end by 4 bases; junction bases not matched to a gene: 2. This CDR3 reads CATSRDTGVYGYTF. CDR3 bases: TGTGCCACCAGCAGAGATACAGGGGTCTATGGCTACACCTTC.

The chain joins TRBV29-1 to TRBJ1-2, with 9 bases matching TRBD1. The CDR3 totals 15 residues. The J segment lost 7 bases and the V segment lost 5 bases, leaving 14 bases of the junction unmatched. Germline lookup yields CDR1 SQVTM and CDR2 ANQGSEA. The CDR3 loop reads CSVRSTGQGWAGYTF. The CDR3 DNA reads TGCAGCGTTCGGAGTACGGGACAGGGTTGGGCTGGCTACACCTTC.

The V call is TRBV7-9, the J call TRBJ2-6, with no clear D. Deletions cut 1 base from V and 3 bases from J, with 4 bases between. This CDR3 comprises 14 residues. Looked up from germline, CDR1 is SEHNR and CDR2 is FQNEAQ (reference sequence). The CDR3 region has the DNA TGTGCCAGCAGCTTAGGCAGTGGGGCCAACGTCCTGACTTTC. It specifies CASSLGSGANVLTF.

The rearrangement joins TRBV4-3 to TRBJ2-1; unclear D gene. V was trimmed by 0 bases and J by 4 bases, leaving 7 bases between them. The germline gives CDR1 LGHNA, CDR2 YSLEER. The CDR3 is 14 residues long. CDR3 nucleotides: TGCGCCAGCAGCCAAGATTATAGTTACAATGAGCAGTTCTTC. Its protein is CASSQDYSYNEQFF.

The rearrangement uses TRBV19 and TRBJ1-5, with TRBD1 as a possible D gene (5 bases). Germline assignment: CDR1 LNHDA and CDR2 SQIVND (reference sequence). Trimming shortened V by 4 bases and J by 0 bases, and 7 bases separated the two germline ends. This CDR3 spans 14 amino acids. The CDR3 protein is CASSSDSSNQPQHF. Written as DNA, the CDR3 is TGTGCCAGTAGTAGCGACAGTAGCAATCAGCCCCAGCATTTT.

The chain couples TRBV24-1 to TRBJ2-2; 7 bases are a match to TRBD2. CDR1 KGHDR and CDR2 SFDVKD come from the germline V gene. The V gene end was trimmed by 8 bases and the J gene end by 5 bases; junction bases not matched to a gene: 4. The CDR3 spans 13 residues. In DNA, the CDR3 is TGTGCCACCACTCGTAGCGGGACCGGGGAGCTGTTTTTT. This gives the protein CATTRSGTGELFF.

The V gene is TRBV7-2, the J gene TRBJ2-1; 12 bases agree with TRBD2. There are 17 residues in the CDR3. Germline V CDR1 and CDR2: SGHTA, FQGNSA. V lost 1 base, J lost 6 bases, and 7 bases stayed unmatched. The CDR3 protein is CASSLGRLAGGANEQFF. In DNA form, the CDR3 reads TGTGCCAGCAGCTTAGGAAGGCTAGCGGGAGGGGCCAATGAGCAGTTCTTC.

This clone has only one observation. V is TRBV6-4 and J is TRBJ1-1, with 8 bases matching TRBD1. Losses at the gene ends were 6 bases for V and 4 bases for J; bases not matched to a gene: 13. The CDR3 covers 16 residues. Germline V gives CDR1 MRHNA, CDR2 SNTAGT. Written as DNA, the CDR3 is TGTGCCAGCAGGCGCCCCGACAGGGGTGTAAGCACTGAAGCTTTCTTT. This encodes CASRRPDRGVSTEAFF.

The chain is built from TRBV28 and TRBJ1-6, with 8 bases lining up with TRBD1. The CDR3 consists of 13 residues. The V gene end was trimmed by 10 bases and the J gene end by 10 bases; junction bases not matched to a gene: 9. Germline-derived CDR1 and CDR2 are MDHEN and SYDVKM. CDR3 nucleotides: TGTGCCATTAGGGGGGACAGGAGCTCACCCCTCCACTTT. As protein: CAIRGDRSSPLHF.

Comment on this clone: The CDR3 does not close with the conserved phenylalanine or tryptophan, likely indicating a read error. The DNA is left out, because the CDR3 cannot be placed on it with certainty; the CDR3 is given as TCRdb lists it. V usage is TRBV4-1 and J usage is TRBJ2-7; the DNA was not used to check the table's D call, TRBD2. The CDR3 extends over 11 residues, inclusive of both ends. CDR1 MGHRA and CDR2 YSYEKL come from the germline V gene. This CDR3 is CASSQLRVEVG.

The chain has TRBV7-2 and TRBJ2-1; TRBD2 matches 10 bases. This CDR3 region has 18 residues. Germline CDR1 and CDR2: SGHTA and FQGNSA. V lost 5 bases and J lost 7; bases outside the gene matches: 17. CDR3 nucleotide sequence: TGTGCCAGCAGCCCCGGGGTCCGGGCTAGCGGGAGCTTAAATGAGCAGTTCTTC. It translates to CASSPGVRASGSLNEQFF.